The 19 T cell receptor beta chains listed next were all sequenced from one sample in a study of T cells in localized non-small cell lung cancer. TCRdb's copy holds only in-frame clones and misses some; the assay was immunoSEQ multiplex PCR. The sample carries 65,000 or so clones, roughly 80% recorded once. The specimen comprised PBMCs, sampled before any cancer treatment. The receptor source for this set is a man between 40 and 69 years old with stage II lung adenocarcinoma.

This clone has just a few counts. The chain joins TRBV2 to TRBJ2-7; the D is unclear. Trimming pared 6 bases from V and 4 bases from J, leaving 13 bases between. Germline loops: CDR1 SNHLY, CDR2 FYNNEI. This CDR3 is 13 amino acids long. CDR3 sequence (DNA): TGTGCCAGCAGAGGGTACGGGCAGTACGAGCAGTACTTC. Its protein product is CASRGYGQYEQYF.

The chain has TRBV6-5 and TRBJ1-2; no definite D call. The germline V gene encodes CDR1 MNHEY and CDR2 SVGAGI. This CDR3 is 12 amino acids long. V lost 0 bases, J lost 8 bases, and 7 bases lay in between. The CDR3: CASSYSGRGYTF. The CDR3, as DNA: TGTGCCAGCAGTTACTCAGGGCGAGGCTACACCTTC.

The chain combines TRBV7-2 with TRBJ2-7; 11 bases line up with TRBD2. Trimming at V came to 8 bases and at J to 7 bases, leaving 13 bases not matched to a gene. The germline CDR1 and CDR2 sequences are SGHTA and FQGNSA. This CDR3 has 15 residues. The chain's CDR3 is CASSGRLAGTEEQYF. The CDR3, as DNA: TGTGCCAGCTCCGGCCGACTAGCGGGAACGGAGGAGCAGTACTTC.

This chain connects TRBV7-9 to TRBJ2-1; maybe TRBD1 (6 bases). The CDR3 loop spans 15 amino acids. From germline, CDR1 is SEHNR and CDR2 FQNEAQ (reference sequence). V was trimmed by 5 bases and J by 7 bases, leaving 18 bases between them. The CDR3, as DNA: TGTGCCAGCAGCCCGGACCCATCCCAGGGGAATGAGCAGTTCTTC. This encodes CASSPDPSQGNEQFF. The full variable domain, rest sourced from reference TRBV7-9 and TRBJ2-1, is DTGVSQNPRHKITKRGQNVTFRCDPISEHNRLYWYRQTLGQGPEFLTYFQNEAQLEKSRLLSDRFSAERPKGSFSTLEIQRTEQGDSAMYLCASSPDPSQGNEQFFGPGTRLTVL.

The chain uses TRBV5-1 and TRBJ2-7; weak D call: TRBD2 (6 bases). In germline, CDR1 is SGHRS, CDR2 YFSETQ. CDR3 length equals 15 residues. Trimming pared 0 bases from V and 0 bases from J, leaving 10 bases between. In nucleotides, the CDR3 is TGCGCCAGCAGCTTGGAGGCGGGAAGCTCCTACGAGCAGTACTTC. Protein: CASSLEAGSSYEQYF. The variable domain in full, with the rest retrieved from reference TRBV5-1 and TRBJ2-7, is KAGVTQTPRYLIKTRGQQVTLSCSPISGHRSVSWYQQTPGQGLQFLFEYFSETQRNKGNFPGRFSGRQFSNSRSEMNVSTLELGDSALYLCASSLEAGSSYEQYFGPGTRLTVT.

The J gene is TRBJ1-6, the V gene TRBV11-3; D unclear. V shed 0 bases and J shed 10 bases, with 7 bases lying between them. The length of the CDR3 is 13 residues. Germline CDR1 SGHNT, CDR2 YENEEA. CDR3 protein: CASSLDQNSPLHF. The DNA of the CDR3 is TGTGCCAGCAGCTTAGATCAGAACTCACCCCTCCACTTT.

This chain joins TRBV6-5 and TRBJ2-7; weak D call: TRBD1 (6 bases). The CDR3 contains 15 residues. The germline V and J ends were trimmed by 0 bases and 2 bases, with 11 bases remaining between them. CDR1 and CDR2 from the germline V gene are MNHEY and SVGAGI. This CDR3 is CASSYSRDTTYEQYF. CDR3 coding DNA: TGTGCCAGCAGTTACTCCCGGGACACTACCTACGAGCAGTACTTC.

The rearrangement links TRBV7-9 to TRBJ1-1; D gene ambiguous. V lost 6 bases and J lost 0, with 11 bases in between. There are 14 residues in the CDR3. Germline V gene data show CDR1 as SEHNR and CDR2 as FQNEAQ (reference sequence). In DNA, the CDR3 is TGTGCCAGCAGGGGTGGGCAGATGAACACTGAAGCTTTCTTT. It translates to CASRGGQMNTEAFF.

The genes are TRBV7-2 and TRBJ1-2; 8 bases are shared with TRBD1. The CDR3 contains 14 residues. Per germline, CDR1 SGHTA and CDR2 FQGNSA. V lost 1 base to trimming and J lost 7 bases; unmatched junction nucleotides: 5. CDR3 bases: TGTGCCAGCAGCTTAGGGACAGGGTTTGGTGGCTACACCTTC. This gives the protein CASSLGTGFGGYTF.

The chain carries TRBV11-3 and TRBJ1-2; D may be TRBD1 (5 bases). The CDR3 sequence is 16 residues long. Germline CDR1 SGHNT, CDR2 YENEEA. V was pared by 4 bases and J by 4 bases, with 19 bases between. The CDR3 reads CASSSPPPGRVYGYTF. The CDR3, as DNA: TGTGCCAGCAGCTCACCGCCCCCGGGACGGGTCTATGGCTACACCTTC. Filled out from reference TRBV11-3 and TRBJ1-2, the complete variable domain reads EAGVVQSPRYKIIEKKQPVAFWCNPISGHNTLYWYLQNLGQGPELLIRYENEEAVDDSQLPKDRFSAERLKGVDSTLKIQPAELGDSAVYLCASSSPPPGRVYGYTFGSGTRLTVV.

This chain connects TRBV10-3 to TRBJ2-7; TRBD2 agrees at 11 bases. J gave up 2 bases and V 2 bases, and 2 bases lay outside the gene matches. The CDR3 runs 15 residues. Germline CDR1 reads ENHRY; CDR2 reads SYGVKD. CDR3 DNA: TGTGCCATCAGTGAGGGGACTAGCGGTGCCTACGAGCAGTACTTC. Translation: CAISEGTSGAYEQYF.

This chain uses TRBV30 with TRBJ2-2; 7 bases agree with TRBD1. The CDR3 is 14 amino acids. V lost 5 bases and J lost 4; bases outside the gene matches: 7. The germline V gene has CDR1 GTSNPN and CDR2 SVGIG (reference sequence). CDR3 nucleotide sequence: TGTGCCTGGTCGAGGGGGCCGGGCACCGGGGAGCTGTTTTTT. It encodes CAWSRGPGTGELFF.

This chain uses TRBV2 with TRBJ2-1, with 8 bases aligning to TRBD2. The germline CDR1 and CDR2 sequences are SNHLY and FYNNEI. The CDR3 extends over 15 amino acids. V lost 6 bases, J lost 5 bases, and 9 bases stayed unmatched. CDR3 residues: CASRGELAANNEQFF. CDR3 DNA: TGTGCCAGCAGGGGGGAACTAGCGGCTAACAATGAGCAGTTCTTC. Filled out from reference TRBV2 and TRBJ2-1, the complete variable domain reads EPEVTQTPSHQVTQMGQEVILRCVPISNHLYFYWYRQILGQKVEFLVSFYNNEISEKSEIFDDQFSVERPDGSNFTLKIRSTKLEDSAMYFCASRGELAANNEQFFGPGTRLTVL.

The chain joins TRBV6-6 to TRBJ2-7, with D maybe TRBD1 (6 bases). CDR3 length: 16 amino acids. The V and J ends lost 5 bases and 2 bases respectively, with 19 bases between them. Germline V gene lookup returns CDR1 MNHNY and CDR2 SVGAGI (reference sequence). The DNA of the CDR3 is TGTGCCAGCAGTAGTGTTCTGTTAGGACAGACCTACGAGCAGTACTTC. This codes for CASSSVLLGQTYEQYF.

This chain joins TRBV5-1 and TRBJ2-2; D not certain. The V end was cut by 0 bases, the J end by 5 bases, with 8 bases between. Germline loops: CDR1 SGHRS, CDR2 YFSETQ. This CDR3 has 14 residues. CDR3 nucleotides: TGCGCCAGCAGCTTGGGAAAGTCGACCGGGGAGCTGTTTTTT. Its protein is CASSLGKSTGELFF. Together with reference TRBV5-1 and TRBJ2-2, the CDR3 gives the full variable domain: KAGVTQTPRYLIKTRGQQVTLSCSPISGHRSVSWYQQTPGQGLQFLFEYFSETQRNKGNFPGRFSGRQFSNSRSEMNVSTLELGDSALYLCASSLGKSTGELFFGEGSRLTVL.

CDR3 sequence (DNA): TGTGCCAGCAGCTTCAGCCAGCTCGGGGAGCTGTTTTTT. Its translation: CASSFSQLGELFF. The V and J genes are TRBV7-9 and TRBJ2-2; D not certain. Germline CDR1 is SEHNR and CDR2 is FQNEAQ (reference sequence). The CDR3 totals 13 residues. Trimming removed 3 bases from V and 7 bases from J, with 9 bases in between.

This CDR3 reads CASSFDLSSTDTQYF. For the CDR3, the DNA is TGTGCCAGCAGTTTCGACTTGTCTAGCACAGATACGCAGTATTTT. This sequence joins TRBV6-5 and TRBJ2-3; no definite D call. V lost 4 bases, J lost 0 bases, and 11 bases lay in between. The CDR3 runs to 15 residues. The germline V gene has CDR1 MNHEY and CDR2 SVGAGI.

The rearrangement joins TRBV7-6 to TRBJ2-3; 16 bases line up with TRBD2. The V gene's germline CDR1 is SGHVS and CDR2 FNYEAQ. The CDR3 length is 18 residues. Germline trimming cut 5 bases from V and 5 bases from J; bases unmatched to any gene: 10. CDR3 in DNA: TGTGCCAGCAGCCAAGGGACTAGCGGGAGGGTAAGGAGAGATACGCAGTATTTT. Translation: CASSQGTSGRVRRDTQYF.

This clone was seen repeatedly, ten times or more. The genes are TRBV9 and TRBJ1-3; possible D gene TRBD1, 5 bases. CDR1 is SGDLS, CDR2 YYNGEE, per germline. The CDR3 loop spans 15 amino acids. V lost 3 bases, J lost 0 bases, and 10 bases lay in between. The CDR3 spells CASSAYDSSGNTIYF. CDR3 nucleotides: TGTGCCAGCAGCGCTTACGACAGCTCTGGAAACACCATATATTTT.